The present T cell receptor beta chain was sequenced within a study of PD-L1 blockade in urothelial cancer. The overall study: Male sex and bladder-origin urothelial cancer characterized about 90% of the roughly 30 patients.

Libraries were prepared by immunoSEQ multiplex PCR; TCRdb keeps only in-frame clonotypes and omits some of them. The table lists approximately 79,000 clones, approximately 80% of them singletons. CDR3 size: 18 residues. V gave up 1 base and J gave up 4 bases; unmatched junction bases: 11. Germline V lookup: CDR1 KGHSH, CDR2 LQKENI. Time point reported: pretreatment peripheral blood. Patients' cancers were locally advanced or metastatic urothelial carcinomas. For each patient, 1 to 8 samples were obtained, pretreatment and on-treatment. This clone was found a few times. The sequencing here drew on PBMCs, taken around atezolizumab (anti-PD-L1) treatment. The source of this sequence is a man between 40 and 49 years old with urothelial cancer. The chain uses TRBV18 and TRBJ2-3; 10 bases match TRBD2. For the CDR3, the DNA is TGTGCCAGCTCACCACAGGGAGGTCCTAGCGGGAGCGCAGATACGCAGTATTTT. It codes for CASSPQGGPSGSADTQYF.